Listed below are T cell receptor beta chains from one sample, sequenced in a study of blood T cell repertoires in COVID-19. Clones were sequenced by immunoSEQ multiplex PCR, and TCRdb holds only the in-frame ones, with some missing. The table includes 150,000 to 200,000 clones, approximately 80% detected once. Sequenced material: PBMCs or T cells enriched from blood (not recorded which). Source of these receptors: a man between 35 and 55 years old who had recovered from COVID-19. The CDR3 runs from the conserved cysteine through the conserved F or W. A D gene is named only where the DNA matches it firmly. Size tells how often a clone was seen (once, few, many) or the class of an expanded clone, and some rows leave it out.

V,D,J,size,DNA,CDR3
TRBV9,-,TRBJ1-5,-,TGTGCCAGCAGCGTAGAAGGGAGCCTCAATCAGCCCCAGCATTTT,CASSVEGSLNQPQHF
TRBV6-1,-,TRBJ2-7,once,TGTGCCAGCAGTGAAGTATTCAGCGAGCAGTACTTC,CASSEVFSEQYF
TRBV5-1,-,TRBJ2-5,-,TGCGCCAGCAGCTTGGGACTGGTCCAAGAGACCCAGTACTTC,CASSLGLVQETQYF
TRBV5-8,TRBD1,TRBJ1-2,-,TGTGCCAGCAGCTTTTCTAGGACAGGGGCTGGCTACACCTTC,CASSFSRTGAGYTF
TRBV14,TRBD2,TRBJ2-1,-,TGTGCCAGCAGCCGGACTAGCGGGTACAATGAGCAGTTCTTC,CASSRTSGYNEQFF
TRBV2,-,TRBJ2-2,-,TGTGCCAGCAGAATAGGGGGGGAGAACACCGGGGAGCTGTTTTTT,CASRIGGENTGELFF
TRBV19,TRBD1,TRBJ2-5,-,TGTGCCAGTACTCCGACAGGGGTATCTCAAGAGACCCAGTACTTC,CASTPTGVSQETQYF
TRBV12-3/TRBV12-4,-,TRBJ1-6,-,TGTGCCAGCAGCCAACAGAATTCACCCCTCCACTTT,CASSQQNSPLHF
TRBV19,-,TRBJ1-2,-,TGTGCCAGTAGTATGGCAGGATACGGCTACACCTTC,CASSMAGYGYTF
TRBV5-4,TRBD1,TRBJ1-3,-,TGTGCCAGCAGCTTAGACCCACAGGGGGCTGGGAACACCATATATTTT,CASSLDPQGAGNTIYF
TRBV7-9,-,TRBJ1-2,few,TGTGCCAGCAGCTTAGCCGAGGAGGGCTACACCTTC,CASSLAEEGYTF
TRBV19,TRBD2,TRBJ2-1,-,TGTGCCAGTAGTATGGGACTAGCGAGTTACAATGAGCAGTTCTTC,CASSMGLASYNEQFF
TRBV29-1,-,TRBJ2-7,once,TGCAGCGGATCAAGCGAGTACTTC,CSGSSEYF
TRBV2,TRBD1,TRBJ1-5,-,TGTGCCAGCAGCCACGACAGGGATAGCAATCAGCCCCAGCATTTT,CASSHDRDSNQPQHF
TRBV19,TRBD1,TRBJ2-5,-,TGTGCCAGTAGTCGTACAGGGGTAGAGACCCAGTACTTC,CASSRTGVETQYF
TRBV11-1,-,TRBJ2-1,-,TGTGCCAGCACCCTAGGGTGGCAGGGCGTTTCACAGTTCTTC,CASTLGWQGVSQFF
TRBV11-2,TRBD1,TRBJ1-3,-,TGTGCCAGCAGCCCGGGGGACAGGCCTCGCTCTGGAAACACCATATATTTT,CASSPGDRPRSGNTIYF